This TCR beta chain originates from a study of T cells after posttransplantation cyclophosphamide. V was cut by 7 bases and J by 5 bases, with 17 bases left in between. Germline loops: CDR1 LGHNT, CDR2 FRNRAP. The CDR3 spans 14 residues. The method was immunoSEQ multiplex PCR; TCRdb's version includes in-frame clones alone and lacks a portion of them. The sample holds some 47,000 clones, 70% to 90% seen once. Note on this clone: Its cognate antigen is unknown.

Study results and limitations: TRB clonality was highly associated with recipient CMV seropositivity and reactivation.

The sequence was collected from a man between 25 and 39 years old with a blood cancer, CMV-positive, and with a related stem cell donor. The chain couples TRBV12-5 to TRBJ2-5, with a possible D match to TRBD2 (6 bases). Material: PBMCs. CDR3 amino acids: CASAPPGLGETQYF. DNA for the CDR3: TGTGCTAGTGCCCCCCCGGGACTGGGGGAGACCCAGTACTTC.